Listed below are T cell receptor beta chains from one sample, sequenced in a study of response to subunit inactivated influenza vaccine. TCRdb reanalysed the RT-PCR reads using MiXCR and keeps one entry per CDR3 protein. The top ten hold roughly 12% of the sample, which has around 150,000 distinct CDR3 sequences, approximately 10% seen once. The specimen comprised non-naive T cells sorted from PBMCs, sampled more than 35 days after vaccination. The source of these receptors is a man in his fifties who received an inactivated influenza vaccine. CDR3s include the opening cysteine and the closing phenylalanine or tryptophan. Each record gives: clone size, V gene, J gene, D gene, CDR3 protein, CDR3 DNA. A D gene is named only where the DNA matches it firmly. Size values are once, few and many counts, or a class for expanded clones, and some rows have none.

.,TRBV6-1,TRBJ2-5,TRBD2,CATASAGTGETQYF,TGTGCCACCGCTTCAGCGGGAACCGGGGAGACCCAGTACTTC
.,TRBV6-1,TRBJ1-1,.,CASRADRNTEAFF,TGTGCCAGCAGGGCAGACAGAAACACTGAAGCTTTCTTT
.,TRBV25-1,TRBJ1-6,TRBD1,CASSDGQGIRQLSSPLHF,TGTGCCAGCAGCGATGGACAGGGTATCCGACAGTTGAGTTCACCCCTCCACTTT
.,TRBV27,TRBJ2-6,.,CASSFSLGANVLTF,TGTGCCAGCAGTTTCAGCCTGGGGGCCAACGTCCTGACTTTC
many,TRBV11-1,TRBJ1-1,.,CASSLGRVFPPSPPTEAFF,TGTGCCAGCAGCTTAGGAAGGGTTTTTCCCCCATCTCCCCCAACTGAAGCTTTCTTT
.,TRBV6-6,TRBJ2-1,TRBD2,CASSPLAANEQFF,TGTGCCAGCAGTCCTCTAGCGGCCAATGAGCAGTTCTTC
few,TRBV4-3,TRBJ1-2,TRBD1,CASSQEIQGLDYGYTF,TGCGCCAGCAGCCAAGAAATACAGGGGCTTGACTATGGCTACACCTTC
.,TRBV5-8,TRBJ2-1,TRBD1,CASSSGQLYNEQFF,TGTGCCAGCAGCTCGGGACAGCTATACAATGAGCAGTTCTTC
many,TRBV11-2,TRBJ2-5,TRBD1,CASSLVGGFLGQGVGTQYF,TGTGCCAGCAGCTTAGTAGGGGGTTTTTTGGGACAGGGGGTTGGAACCCAGTACTTC
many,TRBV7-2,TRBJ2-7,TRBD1,CASSWDRSYEQYF,TGTGCCAGCAGCTGGGACAGATCCTACGAGCAGTACTTC
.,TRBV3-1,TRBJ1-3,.,CASSQQVRTGNTIYF,TGTGCCAGCAGCCAACAGGTCAGGACTGGAAACACCATATATTTT
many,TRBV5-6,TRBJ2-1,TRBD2,CASSPTGLALEQFF,TGTGCCAGCAGCCCCACCGGACTAGCACTTGAGCAGTTCTTC
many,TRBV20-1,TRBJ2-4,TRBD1,CSARDGQVAKNIQYF,TGCAGTGCTAGAGACGGACAGGTCGCCAAAAACATTCAGTACTTC
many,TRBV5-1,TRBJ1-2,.,CASSLDPESYGYTF,TGCGCCAGCAGCTTGGATCCAGAAAGCTATGGCTACACCTTC
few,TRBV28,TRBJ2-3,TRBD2,CASSSYWTSGSLSDTQYF,TGTGCCAGCAGTTCTTACTGGACTAGCGGGAGCCTATCAGATACGCAGTATTTT
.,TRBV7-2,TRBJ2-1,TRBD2,CASSSPGTRSHEQFF,TGTGCCAGCAGCTCGCCGGGGACTAGATCTCATGAGCAGTTCTTC
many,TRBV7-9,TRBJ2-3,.,CASSPDLDTQYF,TGTGCCAGCAGCCCCGACTTAGATACGCAGTATTTT
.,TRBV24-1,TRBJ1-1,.,CATSENGRSTEAFF,TGTGCCACCAGTGAGAACGGACGGAGTACTGAAGCTTTCTTT
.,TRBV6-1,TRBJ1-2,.,CASSESSGFGYTF,TGTGCCAGCAGTGAATCGTCCGGTTTTGGCTACACCTTC
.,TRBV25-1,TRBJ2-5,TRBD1,CASSPQGQGALRETQYF,TGTGCCAGCAGTCCCCAGGGACAGGGGGCTTTGCGGGAGACCCAGTACTTC
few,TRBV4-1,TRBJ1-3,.,CASSQVRGSGNTIYF,TGCGCCAGCAGCCAAGTTAGGGGATCTGGAAACACCATATATTTT
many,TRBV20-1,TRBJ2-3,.,CSARRRGYTDTQYF,TGCAGTGCTAGACGGCGGGGTTACACAGATACGCAGTATTTT
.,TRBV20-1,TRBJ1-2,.,CSARATRAGYTF,TGCAGTGCTAGGGCCACACGAGCTGGCTACACCTTC
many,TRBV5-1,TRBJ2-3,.,CASRGGKSTDTQYF,TGCGCCAGCAGGGGTGGTAAAAGCACAGATACGCAGTATTTT
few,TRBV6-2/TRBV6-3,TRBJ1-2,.,CASSYAAALVNYGYTF,TGTGCCAGCAGTTACGCGGCAGCCTTAGTGAACTATGGCTACACCTTC
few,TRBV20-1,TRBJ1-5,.,CSARGGTRGQPQHF,TGCAGTGCTAGAGGGGGGACTAGGGGTCAGCCCCAGCATTTT
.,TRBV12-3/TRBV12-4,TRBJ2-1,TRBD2,CASSLGPGLALPEQFF,TGTGCCAGCAGTTTAGGACCGGGACTAGCTCTCCCTGAGCAGTTCTTC
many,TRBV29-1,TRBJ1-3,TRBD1,CSVTGTGNTIYF,TGCAGCGTGACAGGGACTGGAAACACCATATATTTT
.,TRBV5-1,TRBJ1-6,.,CASSVVGRRYNSPLHF,TGCGCCAGCAGCGTGGTAGGCAGAAGATATAATTCACCCCTCCACTTT
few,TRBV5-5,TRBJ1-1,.,CASSLEARDTEAFF,TGTGCCAGCAGCTTGGAGGCCAGGGACACTGAAGCTTTCTTT
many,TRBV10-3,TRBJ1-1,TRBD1,CAISKGQGAAEAFF,TGTGCCATCAGTAAGGGACAGGGGGCGGCTGAAGCTTTCTTT
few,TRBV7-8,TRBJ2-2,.,CASKNLDRKAGELFF,TGTGCCAGCAAGAATCTGGACCGAAAGGCCGGGGAGCTGTTTTTT
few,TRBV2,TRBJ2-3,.,CASCRRYTDTQYF,TGTGCCAGCTGCCGGAGGTATACAGATACGCAGTATTTT
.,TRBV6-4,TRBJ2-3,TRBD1,CASSELGQGSDTQYF,TGTGCCAGCAGTGAACTGGGACAGGGCTCAGATACGCAGTATTTT
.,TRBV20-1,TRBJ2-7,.,CSARGAIRGASEQYF,TGCAGTGCTAGAGGGGCGATCCGGGGGGCCTCCGAGCAGTACTTC
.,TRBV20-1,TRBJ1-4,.,CSANWNEKLFF,TGCAGTGCTAACTGGAATGAAAAACTGTTTTTT
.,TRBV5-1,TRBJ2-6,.,CASSLALLGGGTSGANVLTF,TGCGCCAGCAGCTTGGCCCTCCTGGGGGGTGGTACCTCTGGGGCCAACGTCCTGACTTTC
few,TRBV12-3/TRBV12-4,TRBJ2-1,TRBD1,CASTLTGGLPYNEQFF,TGTGCCAGCACTCTTACAGGGGGGCTGCCGTACAATGAGCAGTTCTTC
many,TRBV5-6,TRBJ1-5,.,CASSLAASNSNQPQHF,TGTGCCAGCAGCTTGGCCGCCAGCAATAGCAATCAGCCCCAGCATTTT
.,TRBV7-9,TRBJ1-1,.,CASSSRVVNTEAFF,TGTGCCAGCAGCTCCAGGGTAGTGAACACTGAAGCTTTCTTT
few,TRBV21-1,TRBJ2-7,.,CASSKRAIAGGCYEQYF,TGTGCCAGCAGCAAGCGGGCTATCGCGGGGGGCTGCTACGAGCAGTACTTC
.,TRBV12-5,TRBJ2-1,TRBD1,CASGPGQGGDEQFF,TGTGCTAGTGGGCCCGGACAGGGCGGAGATGAGCAGTTCTTC
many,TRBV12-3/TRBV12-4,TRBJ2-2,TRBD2,CASSLAGSYTGELFF,TGTGCCAGCAGTCTAGCGGGGAGCTACACCGGGGAGCTGTTTTTT
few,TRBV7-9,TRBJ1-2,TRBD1,CASSSTGNGYTF,TGTGCCAGCAGCTCGACAGGGAATGGCTACACCTTC
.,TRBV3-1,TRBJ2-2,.,CASSQGLLRNTGELFF,TGTGCCAGCAGCCAAGGCTTACTGAGGAACACCGGGGAGCTGTTTTTT
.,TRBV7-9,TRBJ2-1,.,CASSLETGLGYNEQFF,TGTGCCAGCAGCTTAGAGACAGGACTAGGCTACAATGAGCAGTTCTTC
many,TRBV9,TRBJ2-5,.,CASSVGTTYQETQYF,TGTGCCAGCAGCGTAGGAACAACGTACCAAGAGACCCAGTACTTC
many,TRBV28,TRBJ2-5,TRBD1,CASSNDSGTGGHSVETQYF,TGTGCCAGCAGCAACGATTCCGGGACAGGGGGACACTCTGTAGAGACCCAGTACTTC
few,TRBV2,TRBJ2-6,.,CASTQGDGANVLTF,TGTGCCAGCACCCAGGGTGACGGGGCCAACGTCCTGACTTTC
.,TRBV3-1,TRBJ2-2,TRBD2,CASSQDSGSWTGELFF,TGTGCCAGCAGCCAAGATAGCGGGAGTTGGACCGGGGAGCTGTTTTTT
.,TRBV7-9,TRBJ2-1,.,CASSPLRGAWNEQFF,TGTGCCAGCAGCCCATTGAGAGGAGCGTGGAATGAGCAGTTCTTC
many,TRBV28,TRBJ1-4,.,CASSAGGLGEKLFF,TGTGCCAGCAGTGCGGGGGGACTTGGTGAAAAACTGTTTTTT
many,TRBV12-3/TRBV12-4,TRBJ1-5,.,CGRGLDIQPQHF,TGTGGGAGGGGATTAGATATTCAGCCCCAGCATTTT
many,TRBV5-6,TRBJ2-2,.,CASSLGPTNTGELFF,TGTGCCAGCAGCTTGGGGCCGACGAACACCGGGGAGCTGTTTTTT
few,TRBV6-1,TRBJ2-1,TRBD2,CASKTSGGAYEQFF,TGTGCCAGCAAGACTAGCGGGGGGGCTTATGAGCAGTTCTTC
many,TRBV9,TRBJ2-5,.,CASSVESGGRETQYF,TGTGCCAGCAGCGTAGAATCCGGGGGCAGGGAGACCCAGTACTTC